The entry that follows covers one T cell receptor (beta chain) sequence. Its specificity is not known. Healthy bone marrow donors made up the donors. The data were taken from a study of cytomegalovirus exposure and HLA in healthy donors. Study-level findings and limits: Trimming of TCR beta V- and J-genes showed a link, identified in a later analysis, to a missense DCLRE1C variant.

CDR1 is SGHVS, CDR2 FQNEAQ, per germline. This CDR3 is built from 14 residues. V trimming: 0 bases; J trimming: 11 bases; junction bases outside the gene matches: 10. 60 Vbeta and 13 Jbeta primers were used in PCR. Repertoires were generated with immunoSEQ multiplex PCR, while TCRdb's copy carries only in-frame clones and drops some. The sample includes 100,000 to 150,000 clones, roughly 76% seen only once; the top ten take over 2.5%. Input material: PBMCs. The sequence came from a woman aged 45-65 years in good health and CMV-seronegative. The chain recombines TRBV7-8 with TRBJ2-7; 7 nucleotides match TRBD2. CDR3 nucleotide sequence: TGTGCCAGCAGCTTAGCGTGGGAGGGTAGTATGAAGTACTTC. It translates to CASSLAWEGSMKYF.